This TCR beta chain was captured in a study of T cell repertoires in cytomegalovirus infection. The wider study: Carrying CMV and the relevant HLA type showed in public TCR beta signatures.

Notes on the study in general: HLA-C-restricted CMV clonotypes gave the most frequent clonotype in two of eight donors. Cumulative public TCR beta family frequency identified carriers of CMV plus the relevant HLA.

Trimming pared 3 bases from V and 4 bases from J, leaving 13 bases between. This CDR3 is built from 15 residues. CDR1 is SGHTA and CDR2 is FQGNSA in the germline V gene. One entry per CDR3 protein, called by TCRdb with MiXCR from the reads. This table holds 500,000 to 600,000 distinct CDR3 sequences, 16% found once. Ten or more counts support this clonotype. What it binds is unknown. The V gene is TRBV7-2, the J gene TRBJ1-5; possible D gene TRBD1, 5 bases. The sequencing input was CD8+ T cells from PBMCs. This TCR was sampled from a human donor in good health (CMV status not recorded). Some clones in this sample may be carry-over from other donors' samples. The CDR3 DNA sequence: TGTGCCAGCAGCTTGAGGAGGGGCTCTAATCAGCCCCAGCATTTT. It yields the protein CASSLRRGSNQPQHF. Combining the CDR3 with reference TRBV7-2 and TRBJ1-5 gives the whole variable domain GAGVSQSPSNKVTEKGKDVELRCDPISGHTALYWYRQSLGQGLEFLIYFQGNSAPDKSGLPSDRFSAERTGGSVSTLTIQRTQQEDSAVYLCASSLRRGSNQPQHFGDGTRLSIL.